The clone carrying this T cell receptor beta chain was found a few times. This sample was taken from a study of T cells in Graves' hyperthyroidism and ophthalmopathy. TCR beta CDR3 sequences were amplified from RNA transcripts. The TCR CDR3 was amplified in a first-round RT-PCR using the HTBI primer set. TCRdb analysed the multiplex PCR reads with MiXCR anew, one entry per CDR3 protein. The sample holds about 420,000 distinct CDR3 sequences, roughly an eighth seen once. Germline values: CDR1 SGHVS, CDR2 FNYEAQ. CDR3 size: 14 residues. V was cut by 4 bases and J by 5 bases, with 14 bases left in between.

The source of this sequence is a woman aged 18-29 years with Graves' hyperthyroidism. Material for sequencing was blood. This chain joins TRBV7-6 and TRBJ2-5; TRBD1 might be the D (6 bases). This chain's CDR3 is CASSYGTSRETQYF. The CDR3 DNA reads TGTGCCAGCAGCTACGGGACAAGTCGGGAGACCCAGTACTTC.